This T cell receptor (beta chain) is from a study of blood T cells in healthy people across ages. This CDR3 is 12 amino acids long. Unmatched junction bases numbered 6, after V lost 1 base and J lost 13 bases. Germline CDR1 DFQATT, CDR2 SNEGSKA (reference sequence). Next came a second PCR, run for roughly 6 to 11 cycles, which used a sample-barcoded 5' primer along with a J-beta primer mix. MiXCR, run by TCRdb on the 5' RACE reads, gives a single entry per CDR3 protein. The repertoire has approximately 1,100,000 distinct CDR3 sequences, more than 35% of them found once; the top ten carry 15% to 20%. The TCR was taken from a woman aged 55-69 years in good health. The rearrangement links TRBV20-1 to TRBJ1-2, with 10 bases that match TRBD1. The specimen was blood. CDR3 bases: TGCAGTGCTAGAGGGACAGGGGGAATTTGCACCTTC. Amino acid sequence: CSARGTGGICTF.